One and the same sample provided the 10 T cell receptor beta chains below, sequenced in a study of identifying expanded T cells in peripheral blood. The data were produced by immunoSEQ multiplex PCR, yet TCRdb's version contains in-frame clones alone and is incomplete. The sample shows about 110,000 clones, roughly 89% of them seen only once. Sequencing input: blood. These receptors were obtained from a person between 18 and 75 years old in good health.

The sample holds a few counts of this clone. V usage is TRBV19 and J usage is TRBJ1-2; D ambiguous. In germline, CDR1 is LNHDA, CDR2 SQIVND (reference sequence). V lost 5 bases and J 3 bases, leaving 7 bases between the germline ends. The length of the CDR3 is 12 residues. Written as DNA, the CDR3 is TGTGCCAGTAGTCTTGGACACTATGGCTACACCTTC. It codes for CASSLGHYGYTF. The complete variable domain, with remaining parts taken from reference TRBV19 and TRBJ1-2, reads DGGITQSPKYLFRKEGQNVTLSCEQNLNHDAMYWYRQDPGQGLRLIYYSQIVNDFQKGDIAEGYSVSREKKESFPLTVTSAQKNPTAFYLCASSLGHYGYTFGSGTRLTVV.

V gene TRBV30 combines with J gene TRBJ2-3; a possible D gene is TRBD2 (7 bases). CDR1 and CDR2 (germline): GTSNPN, SVGIG (reference sequence). CDR3 length equals 13 residues. V was clipped by 7 bases and J by 5 bases, with 16 bases between them. As DNA, the CDR3 is TGTGCCTTTAGGGGGGGGCCAAGAGATACGCAGTATTTT. Translation gives CAFRGGPRDTQYF.

The chain joins TRBV6-5 to TRBJ1-6, with D uncertain. V was clipped by 7 bases and J by 7 bases, with 17 bases between them. The length of the CDR3 is 15 residues. Germline assignment: CDR1 MNHEY and CDR2 SVGAGI. The CDR3 DNA follows: TGTGCCAGCACCCTTTCATCCCCGAGCAATTCACCCCTCCACTTT. The encoded protein is CASTLSSPSNSPLHF.

This sequence joins TRBV7-2 and TRBJ2-7; TRBD1 matches at 7 bases. The CDR3 has 12 residues. V lost 5 bases to trimming and J lost 3 bases; unmatched junction nucleotides: 1. The V gene's germline CDR1 is SGHTA and CDR2 FQGNSA. The CDR3 DNA sequence: TGTGCCAGCAGCCGACAGGGCTACGAGCAGTACTTC. Its protein product is CASSRQGYEQYF.

V is TRBV27 and J is TRBJ2-5, with D possibly matching TRBD2 (5 bases). V lost 1 base to trimming and J lost 5 bases, with 11 bases between them. The CDR3 is made up of 14 amino acids. The V gene's germline CDR1 is MNHEY and CDR2 SMNVEV (reference sequence). CDR3 region: CASSLFPEGETQYF. In DNA form, the CDR3 reads TGTGCCAGCAGTTTATTCCCTGAGGGCGAGACCCAGTACTTC.

The chain combines TRBV11-1 with TRBJ2-1; D perhaps matches TRBD1 (6 bases). V was cut by 5 bases and J by 10 bases, with 18 bases left in between. The CDR3 is 14 amino acids. Germline lookup yields CDR1 SGHAT and CDR2 FQDESV (reference sequence). CDR3 residues: CASSPQIQGSEQFF. CDR3 sequence (DNA): TGTGCCAGCAGCCCCCAAATCCAGGGGAGCGAGCAGTTCTTC. The full variable domain, with the rest looked up from reference TRBV11-1 and TRBJ2-1, is EAEVAQSPRYKITEKSQAVAFWCDPISGHATLYWYRQILGQGPELLVQFQDESVVDDSQLPKDRFSAERLKGVDSTLKIQPAELGDSAMYLCASSPQIQGSEQFFGPGTRLTVL.

The rearrangement joins TRBV6-5 to TRBJ1-1, with unresolved D. The germline V gene has CDR1 MNHEY and CDR2 SVGAGI. The ends were cut back, 4 bases at V and 5 bases at J, with 17 bases in the middle. This CDR3 is 15 amino acids long. CDR3 bases: TGTGCCAGCAGTTCTGTGGGAGGCTTAGGAACTGAAGCTTTCTTT. Translating it yields CASSSVGGLGTEAFF.

The V call is TRBV6-6, the J call TRBJ2-3; D may match TRBD1 or TRBD2 (7 bases each). V lost 6 bases and J lost 0, with 16 bases in between. CDR3 length: 16 residues. Germline V CDR1 and CDR2: MNHNY, SVGAGI (reference sequence). The CDR3 spells CASRTGWGLSTDTQYF. CDR3 nucleotides: TGTGCCAGCAGGACAGGGTGGGGACTAAGCACAGATACGCAGTATTTT.

The genes are TRBV7-9 and TRBJ2-2; perhaps TRBD2 as D (7 bases). Germline V gene data show CDR1 as SEHNR and CDR2 as FQNEAQ (reference sequence). This CDR3 has 15 residues. Between the trimmed V and J ends, which lost 5 bases and 4 bases, there was a span of 14 bases. The CDR3 nucleotides are TGTGCCAGCAGCCATACAAGGGGGGGCACCGGGGAGCTGTTTTTT. This gives the protein CASSHTRGGTGELFF.

This clone was detected only once. The chain carries TRBV7-8 and TRBJ1-4; D is unclear. The CDR3 loop spans 14 amino acids. Germline V gives CDR1 SGHVS, CDR2 FQNEAQ. The V end was cut by 1 base, the J end by 6 bases, with 9 bases between. The CDR3 reads CASSLVSRDEKLFF. The CDR3 DNA sequence: TGTGCCAGCAGCTTAGTTTCAAGGGATGAAAAACTGTTTTTT. Looking up the rest from reference TRBV7-8 and TRBJ1-4 gives the full variable domain: GAGVSQSPRYKVAKRGQDVALRCDPISGHVSLFWYQQALGQGPEFLTYFQNEAQLDKSGLPSDRFFAERPEGSVSTLKIQRTQQEDSAVYLCASSLVSRDEKLFFGSGTQLSVL.